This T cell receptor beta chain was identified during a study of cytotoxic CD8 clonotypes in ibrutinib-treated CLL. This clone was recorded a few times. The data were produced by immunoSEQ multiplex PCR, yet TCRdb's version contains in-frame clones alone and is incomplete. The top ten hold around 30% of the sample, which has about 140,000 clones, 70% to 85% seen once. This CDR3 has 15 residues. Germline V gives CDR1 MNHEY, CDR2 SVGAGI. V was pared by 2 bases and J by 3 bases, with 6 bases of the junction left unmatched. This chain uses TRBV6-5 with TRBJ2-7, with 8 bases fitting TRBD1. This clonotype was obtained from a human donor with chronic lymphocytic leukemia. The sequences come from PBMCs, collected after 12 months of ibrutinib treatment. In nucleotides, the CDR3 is TGTGCCAGCAGTTACCTGGGGACAGGCCTCTACGAGCAGTACTTC. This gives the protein CASSYLGTGLYEQYF.